The next 27 T cell receptor beta chains were all read from a single sample in a study of OX40 agonist ivuxolimab in advanced cancers. Produced via immunoSEQ multiplex PCR; TCRdb's table is partial and in-frame only. Of around 150,000 clones listed, around 94% are singletons. The sequencing used CD4+ or CD8+ T cells sorted from blood, collected in a trial of the OX40 agonist ivuxolimab. The receptors come from an adult with an advanced solid tumor such as melanoma, head and neck, liver or kidney cancer.

V and J are TRBV9 and TRBJ2-6, with 10 bases that match TRBD2. Per the germline V gene, CDR1 is SGDLS and CDR2 is YYNGEE. The CDR3 consists of 18 residues. The V segment lost 0 bases and the J segment 0 bases; nucleotides outside the gene matches: 3. The CDR3: CASSVGLAGGSGANVLTF. The CDR3 region has the DNA TGTGCCAGCAGCGTAGGACTAGCGGGCGGCTCTGGGGCCAACGTCCTGACTTTC.

The genes are TRBV6-6 and TRBJ2-1; 11 bases map to TRBD2. Germline V lookup: CDR1 MNHNY, CDR2 SVGAGI (reference sequence). The CDR3 totals 16 residues. V lost 6 bases, J lost 4 bases, and 8 bases stayed unmatched. As DNA, the CDR3 is TGTGCCAGCAGACCCCTAACTAGCGGGGGTTACAATGAGCAGTTCTTC. As protein: CASRPLTSGGYNEQFF.

J is TRBJ2-7 and V is TRBV27; D not resolved. Germline V gene sequence: CDR1 MNHEY, CDR2 SMNVEV (reference sequence). Trimming removed 7 bases from V and 0 bases from J, with 16 bases in between. There are 15 residues in the CDR3. The DNA of the CDR3 is TGTGCCAGCACCAAGACGGATTCCAGCTCCTACGAGCAGTACTTC. Translating gives CASTKTDSSSYEQYF.

V and J are TRBV25-1 and TRBJ2-4; 9 nucleotides agree with TRBD1. Looked up from germline, CDR1 is MGHDK and CDR2 is SYGVNS. With 0 bases clipped from V and 1 base from J, the junction kept 1 base outside the gene matches. This CDR3 has 16 residues. This chain's CDR3 is CASSEYGQGAKNIQYF. CDR3 nucleotide sequence: TGTGCCAGCAGTGAATATGGACAGGGGGCCAAAAACATTCAGTACTTC.

The chain combines TRBV5-1 with TRBJ2-3; the match to TRBD2 covers 9 bases. Germline V gene lookup returns CDR1 SGHRS and CDR2 YFSETQ. The ends lost 6 bases at V and 2 bases at J; junction bases unmatched: 4. The CDR3 extends over 14 amino acids. In DNA, the CDR3 is TGCGCCAGCAACGCGGGGGGGATCACAGATACGCAGTATTTT. This encodes CASNAGGITDTQYF. Full variable domain (rest looked up from reference TRBV5-1 and TRBJ2-3): KAGVTQTPRYLIKTRGQQVTLSCSPISGHRSVSWYQQTPGQGLQFLFEYFSETQRNKGNFPGRFSGRQFSNSRSEMNVSTLELGDSALYLCASNAGGITDTQYFGPGTRLTVL.

The CDR3 loop is CASSPGTVHEKLFF. CDR3 nucleotides: TGTGCCAGCAGCCCAGGGACAGTTCATGAAAAACTGTTTTTT. The chain recombines TRBV7-9 with TRBJ1-4, with 7 bases matching TRBD1. Germline CDR1 is SEHNR and CDR2 is FQNEAQ (reference sequence). There are 14 residues in the CDR3. The V gene end was trimmed by 5 bases and the J gene end by 6 bases; junction bases not matched to a gene: 6.

CDR3 amino acids: CASRGQGALNYGYTF. Written as DNA, the CDR3 is TGTGCCAGCCGAGGACAGGGGGCCCTTAACTATGGCTACACCTTC. V is TRBV18 and J is TRBJ1-2, with 11 bases matching TRBD1. CDR3 size: 15 residues. The V gene's germline CDR1 is KGHSH and CDR2 LQKENI. V was clipped by 8 bases and J by 1 base; unmatched bases: 6.

This clone was found once. V is TRBV11-3 and J is TRBJ2-1; 10 nucleotides match TRBD1. There are 15 residues in the CDR3. In germline, CDR1 is SGHNT, CDR2 YENEEA. After removal of 2 bases from V and 8 bases from J, the junction contained 6 bases not matched to a gene. CDR3 amino acids: CASSLRDRGLDEQFF. Written as DNA, the CDR3 is TGTGCCAGCAGCTTACGGGACAGGGGTTTGGATGAGCAGTTCTTC.

CDR3 residues: CASSLSFGTFTYEQYF. CDR3 bases: TGTGCCAGCAGCTTGTCCTTCGGGACTTTTACCTACGAGCAGTACTTC. The chain uses TRBV5-6 and TRBJ2-7, with D possibly TRBD2 on 6 matching bases. V was trimmed by 1 base and J by 2 bases, leaving 16 bases between them. The CDR3 covers 16 residues. CDR1 is SGHDT and CDR2 is YYEEEE in the germline V gene.

The rearrangement joins TRBV5-1 to TRBJ1-6; 7 bases fit TRBD1. Germline assignment: CDR1 SGHRS and CDR2 YFSETQ. CDR3 size: 14 residues. Trimming at V came to 5 bases and at J to 10 bases, leaving 9 bases not matched to a gene. DNA of the CDR3: TGCGCCAGCAGTCAAGGGAGGGGGCAGTCACCCCTCCACTTT. Its protein product is CASSQGRGQSPLHF.

The chain recombines TRBV9 with TRBJ1-1; D remains ambiguous. The CDR3 is 14 amino acids. V lost 1 base and J lost 0, with 7 bases in between. From germline, CDR1 is SGDLS and CDR2 YYNGEE. The CDR3 sequence is CASSVQSMNTEAFF. CDR3 DNA: TGTGCCAGCAGCGTACAGAGCATGAACACTGAAGCTTTCTTT.

The V call is TRBV7-6, the J call TRBJ2-7; 9 nucleotides line up with TRBD1. Germline CDR1 reads SGHVS; CDR2 reads FNYEAQ. The V segment lost 5 bases and the J segment 6 bases; nucleotides outside the gene matches: 11. This CDR3 contains 15 residues. The CDR3 here is CASSQVPGQGFEQYF. DNA of the CDR3: TGTGCCAGCAGCCAAGTCCCGGGACAGGGATTCGAGCAGTACTTC.

The V call is TRBV5-6, the J call TRBJ2-7, with D perhaps given as TRBD1 or TRBD2 (5 bases each). Trimming took 1 base from V and 2 from J, leaving 7 bases between them. CDR3 length: 13 residues. The germline gives CDR1 SGHDT, CDR2 YYEEEE. In DNA, the CDR3 is TGTGCCAGCAGCTTGATGGGGGCCTACGAGCAGTACTTC. Its protein is CASSLMGAYEQYF.

J is TRBJ1-2 and V is TRBV14; D is uncertain. This CDR3 is 13 amino acids long. The germline V and J ends were trimmed by 0 bases and 8 bases, with 10 bases remaining between them. Per the germline V gene, CDR1 is SGHDN and CDR2 is FVKESK. The CDR3 DNA reads as TGTGCCAGCAGCCAAGATCTAGGGTTCGGCTACACCTTC. Its translation is CASSQDLGFGYTF.

This clone was seen once. The chain combines TRBV5-5 with TRBJ2-7; TRBD2 matches at 9 bases. The CDR3 contains 13 residues. Per the germline V gene, CDR1 is SGHKS and CDR2 is YYEKEE (reference sequence). V was pared by 7 bases and J by 5 bases, with 7 bases of the junction left unmatched. CDR3 protein: CASHARGGNEQYF. In DNA, the CDR3 is TGTGCCAGCCACGCGCGGGGGGGCAACGAGCAGTACTTC.

The genes are TRBV6-5 and TRBJ2-2; possibly TRBD2 for D (5 bases). Germline values: CDR1 MNHEY, CDR2 SVGAGI. CDR3 length: 13 residues. V dropped 3 bases and J dropped 6 bases, with 8 bases sitting between them. This CDR3 is CASSYRRAGELFF. The DNA of the CDR3 is TGTGCCAGCAGTTATCGGCGGGCCGGGGAGCTGTTTTTT.

This clone was seen only a few times. The V call is TRBV11-2, the J call TRBJ1-6; the D is unclear. The V end was cut by 3 bases, the J end by 9 bases, with 9 bases between. Germline V lookup: CDR1 SGHAT, CDR2 FQNNGV. CDR3 length equals 13 residues. This CDR3 is CASSFSEGSPLHF. For the CDR3, the DNA is TGTGCCAGCAGCTTCTCCGAGGGTTCACCCCTCCACTTT. The full variable domain, in which reference TRBV11-2 and TRBJ1-6 provide the parts outside the CDR3, is EAGVAQSPRYKIIEKRQSVAFWCNPISGHATLYWYQQILGQGPKLLIQFQNNGVVDDSQLPKDRFSAERLKGVDSTLKIQPAKLEDSAVYLCASSFSEGSPLHFGNGTRLTVT.

V usage is TRBV10-2 and J usage is TRBJ2-1, with D possibly TRBD1 on 6 matching bases. Germline CDR1 reads WSHSY; CDR2 reads SAAADI. Trimming took 2 bases from V and 4 from J, leaving 21 bases between them. The CDR3 has 18 amino acids. CDR3 coding DNA: TGCGCCAGCAGTGAGGCTTCGCAGGGGACGGGCCCTTACAATGAGCAGTTCTTC. The encoded protein is CASSEASQGTGPYNEQFF.

CDR3 sequence (DNA): TGTGCCAGTAGTTCAACTGGTCCCTCCTACGAGCAGTACTTC. Protein sequence: CASSSTGPSYEQYF. The chain joins TRBV19 to TRBJ2-7; D is undetermined. V lost 5 bases and J 0 bases, leaving 11 bases between the germline ends. This CDR3 spans 14 amino acids. From germline, CDR1 is LNHDA and CDR2 SQIVND (reference sequence).

V usage is TRBV6-5 and J usage is TRBJ1-3; D not resolved. CDR1 is MNHEY and CDR2 is SVGAGI in the germline V gene. V lost 0 bases, J lost 4 bases, and 13 bases lay in between. CDR3 length equals 16 residues. CDR3 sequence: CASSYSIGQAGNTIYF. CDR3 coding DNA: TGTGCCAGCAGTTACTCGATAGGCCAGGCGGGAAACACCATATATTTT.

The V and J genes are TRBV9 and TRBJ2-5, with TRBD2 matching over 15 bases. The germline CDR1 and CDR2 sequences are SGDLS and YYNGEE. Trimming took 5 bases from V and 4 from J; bases not matched to a gene: 3. The CDR3 runs to 15 residues. In DNA form, the CDR3 reads TGTGCCAGCAGTGCGGGACTAGCGGGGGGAGAGACCCAGTACTTC. Translation: CASSAGLAGGETQYF.

This CDR3 is CASSGGQGPNTEAFF. In DNA form, the CDR3 reads TGTGCCAGCAGCGGCGGACAGGGGCCGAACACTGAAGCTTTCTTT. The chain couples TRBV9 to TRBJ1-1; 9 nucleotides line up with TRBD1. Per the germline V gene, CDR1 is SGDLS and CDR2 is YYNGEE. V shed 3 bases and J 1 base; nucleotides not matched to a gene: 4. The CDR3 sequence is 15 residues long.

The V gene is TRBV9, the J gene TRBJ2-7; no clear D. This CDR3 is built from 15 residues. V lost 4 bases, J lost 1 base, and 15 bases lay in between. Germline V gene lookup returns CDR1 SGDLS and CDR2 YYNGEE. The CDR3 spells CASSRFEAVSYEQYF. The CDR3 coding sequence is TGTGCCAGCAGCCGCTTTGAAGCCGTTTCCTACGAGCAGTACTTC.

The rearrangement uses TRBV6-5 and TRBJ2-7; tentative D call: TRBD1 (6 bases). Germline V gene lookup returns CDR1 MNHEY and CDR2 SVGAGI. The CDR3 has 13 amino acids. The germline V and J ends were trimmed by 6 bases and 4 bases, with 13 bases remaining between them. For the CDR3, the DNA is TGTGCCAGCAGCCGGGACACGATGTACGAGCAGTACTTC. It specifies CASSRDTMYEQYF.

J is TRBJ1-5 and V is TRBV2; D not resolved. The CDR3 covers 13 residues. The V end was cut by 6 bases, the J end by 2 bases, with 8 bases between. Germline CDR1 reads SNHLY; CDR2 reads FYNNEI. CDR3 DNA sequence: TGTGCCAGCAGGGGTCAGGGCAATCAGCCCCAGCATTTT. Translation: CASRGQGNQPQHF.

V usage is TRBV30 and J usage is TRBJ2-3; 11 bases are a match to TRBD1. Germline trimming cut 4 bases from V and 0 bases from J; bases unmatched to any gene: 6. Germline V lookup: CDR1 GTSNPN, CDR2 SVGIG (reference sequence). This CDR3 has 16 residues. The CDR3 nucleotides are TGTGCCTGGACCGAGGGGACAGGGGGAAGCACAGATACGCAGTATTTT. Its translation is CAWTEGTGGSTDTQYF.

This clone turned up a few times. V is TRBV7-9 and J is TRBJ1-2; D unclear. CDR3 length: 15 residues. Trimming shortened V by 5 bases and J by 5 bases, and 18 bases separated the two germline ends. Germline CDR1 SEHNR, CDR2 FQNEAQ (reference sequence). The CDR3 coding sequence is TGTGCCAGCAGCGTAATCGAAAAGGGAGGGTATGGCTACACCTTC. This codes for CASSVIEKGGYGYTF.